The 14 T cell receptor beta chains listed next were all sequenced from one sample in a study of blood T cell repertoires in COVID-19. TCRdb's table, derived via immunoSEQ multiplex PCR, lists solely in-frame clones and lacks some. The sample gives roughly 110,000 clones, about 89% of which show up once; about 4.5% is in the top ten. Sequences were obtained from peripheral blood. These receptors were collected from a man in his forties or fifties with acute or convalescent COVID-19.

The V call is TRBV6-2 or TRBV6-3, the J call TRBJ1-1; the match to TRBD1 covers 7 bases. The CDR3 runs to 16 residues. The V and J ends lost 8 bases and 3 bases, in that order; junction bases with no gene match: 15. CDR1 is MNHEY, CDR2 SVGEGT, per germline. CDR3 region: CASRRLSGQGDTEAFF. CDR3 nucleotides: TGTGCCAGCCGCCGACTTAGTGGGCAGGGGGACACTGAAGCTTTCTTT.

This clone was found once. CDR3 residues: CSASNSPTYEQYF. CDR3 DNA sequence: TGCAGTGCTAGTAATTCGCCTACCTACGAGCAGTACTTC. The chain employs TRBV20-1 and TRBJ2-7, with D unresolved. Germline-derived CDR1 and CDR2 are DFQATT and SNEGSKA (reference sequence). V was shortened by 3 bases and J by 2 bases, with 11 bases between the two germline ends. The CDR3 has 13 residues.

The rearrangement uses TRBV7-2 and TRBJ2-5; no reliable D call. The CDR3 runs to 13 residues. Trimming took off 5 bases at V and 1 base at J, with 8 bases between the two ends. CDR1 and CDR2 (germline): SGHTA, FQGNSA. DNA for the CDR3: TGTGCCAGCAGCCCAAATCCCCAAGAGACCCAGTACTTC. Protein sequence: CASSPNPQETQYF.

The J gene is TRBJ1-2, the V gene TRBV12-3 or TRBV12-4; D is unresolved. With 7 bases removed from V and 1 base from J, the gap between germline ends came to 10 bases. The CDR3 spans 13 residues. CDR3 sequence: CASKRTFNYGYTF. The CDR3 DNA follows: TGTGCCAGCAAACGGACTTTTAACTATGGCTACACCTTC.

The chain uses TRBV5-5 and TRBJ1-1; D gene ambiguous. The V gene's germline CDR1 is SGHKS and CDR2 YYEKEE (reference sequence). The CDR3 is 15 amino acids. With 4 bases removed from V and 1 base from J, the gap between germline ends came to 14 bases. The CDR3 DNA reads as TGTGCCAGCAGCCCACTTTTGGTTACGAACACTGAAGCTTTCTTT. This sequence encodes CASSPLLVTNTEAFF.

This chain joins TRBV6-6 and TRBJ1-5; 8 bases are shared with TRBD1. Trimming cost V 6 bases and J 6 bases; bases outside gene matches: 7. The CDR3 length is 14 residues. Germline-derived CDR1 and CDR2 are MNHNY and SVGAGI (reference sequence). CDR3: CASRPGQVSQPQHF. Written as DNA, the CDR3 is TGTGCCAGCAGACCGGGACAGGTGAGTCAGCCCCAGCATTTT.

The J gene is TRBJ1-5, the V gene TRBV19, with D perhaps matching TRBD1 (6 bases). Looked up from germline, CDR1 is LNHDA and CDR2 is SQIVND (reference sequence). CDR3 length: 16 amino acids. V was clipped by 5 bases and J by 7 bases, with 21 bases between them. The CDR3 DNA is TGTGCCAGTAGTTCAGTGAGACAGGACGGGAAACAGCCCCAGCATTTT. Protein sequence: CASSSVRQDGKQPQHF.

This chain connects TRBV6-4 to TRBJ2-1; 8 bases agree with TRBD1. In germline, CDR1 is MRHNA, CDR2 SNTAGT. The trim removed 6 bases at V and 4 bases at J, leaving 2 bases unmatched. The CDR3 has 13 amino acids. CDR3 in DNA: TGTGCCAGCAGCCGGGACAGGTACAATGAGCAGTTCTTC. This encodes CASSRDRYNEQFF.

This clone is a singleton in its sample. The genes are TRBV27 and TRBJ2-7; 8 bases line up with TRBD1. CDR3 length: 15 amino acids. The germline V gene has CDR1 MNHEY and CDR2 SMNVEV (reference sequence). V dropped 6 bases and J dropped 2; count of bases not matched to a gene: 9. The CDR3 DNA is TGTGCCAGCAGCCGAGTCGGGACAGGAGCCTACGAGCAGTACTTC. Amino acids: CASSRVGTGAYEQYF.

This CDR3 is CASSSTSSGSGDNEQFF. In DNA, the CDR3 is TGTGCCAGTAGTTCCACCTCTAGCGGAAGCGGGGACAATGAGCAGTTCTTC. This chain links TRBV19 with TRBJ2-1; TRBD2 agrees at 7 bases. The ends lost 5 bases at V and 5 bases at J; junction bases unmatched: 15. The germline V gene has CDR1 LNHDA and CDR2 SQIVND (reference sequence). The CDR3 has 17 amino acids.

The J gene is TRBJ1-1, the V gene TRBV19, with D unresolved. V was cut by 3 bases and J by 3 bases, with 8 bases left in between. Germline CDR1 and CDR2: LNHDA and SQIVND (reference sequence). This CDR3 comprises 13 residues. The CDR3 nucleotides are TGTGCCAGTAGTATCCGTACGGACACTGAAGCTTTCTTT. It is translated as CASSIRTDTEAFF.

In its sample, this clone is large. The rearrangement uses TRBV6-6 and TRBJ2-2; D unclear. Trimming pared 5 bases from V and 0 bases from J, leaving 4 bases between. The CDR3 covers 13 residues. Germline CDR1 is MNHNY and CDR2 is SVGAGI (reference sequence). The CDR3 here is CASSPANTGELFF. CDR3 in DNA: TGTGCCAGCAGTCCAGCGAACACCGGGGAGCTGTTTTTT.

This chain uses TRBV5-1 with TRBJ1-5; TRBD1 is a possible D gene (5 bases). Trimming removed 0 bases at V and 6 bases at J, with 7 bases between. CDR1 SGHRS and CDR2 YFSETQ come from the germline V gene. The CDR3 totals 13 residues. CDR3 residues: CASSLVQGQPQHF. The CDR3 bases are TGCGCCAGCAGCTTGGTTCAGGGTCAGCCCCAGCATTTT.

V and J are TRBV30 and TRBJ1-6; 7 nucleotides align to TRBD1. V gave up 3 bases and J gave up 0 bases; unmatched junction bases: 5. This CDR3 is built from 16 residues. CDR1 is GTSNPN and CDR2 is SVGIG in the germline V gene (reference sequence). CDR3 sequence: CAWRGSGGSYNSPLHF. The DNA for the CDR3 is TGTGCCTGGAGAGGGTCAGGGGGCTCCTATAATTCACCCCTCCACTTT.